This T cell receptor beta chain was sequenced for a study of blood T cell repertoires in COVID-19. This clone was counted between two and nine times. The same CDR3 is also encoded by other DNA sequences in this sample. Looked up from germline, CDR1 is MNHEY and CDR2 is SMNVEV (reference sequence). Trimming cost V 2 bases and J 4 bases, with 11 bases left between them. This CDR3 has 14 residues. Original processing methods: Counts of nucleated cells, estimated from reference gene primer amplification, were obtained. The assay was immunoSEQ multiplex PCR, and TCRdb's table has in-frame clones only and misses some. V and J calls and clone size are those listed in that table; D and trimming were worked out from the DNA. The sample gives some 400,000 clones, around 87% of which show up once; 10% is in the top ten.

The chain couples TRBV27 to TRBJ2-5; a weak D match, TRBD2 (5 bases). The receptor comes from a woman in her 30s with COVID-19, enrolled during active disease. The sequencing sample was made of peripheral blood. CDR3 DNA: TGTGCCAGCAGTTTACGGGGTTTCGGAGAGACCCAGTACTTC. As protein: CASSLRGFGETQYF.